Below, one T cell receptor (beta chain) is given with its context. Its antigen is currently unknown. Measured with immunoSEQ multiplex PCR; TCRdb has only the in-frame clones, and not every one. The sample consists of around 80,000 clones, more than 70% of them appearing once. The germline V gene encodes CDR1 SQVTM and CDR2 ANQGSEA. CDR3 length: 11 amino acids. The V end lost 5 bases, the J end lost 0 bases, and 5 bases lay between the germline ends. This sample was taken from a study of OX40 agonist ivuxolimab in advanced cancers. Findings and limits, study-wide: Expanded clones were, on average, more numerous in CD8+ T cells than in CD4+.

The chain is built from TRBV29-1 and TRBJ2-7; D is unclear. Sequenced material: CD4+ or CD8+ T cells sorted from blood, taken in a trial of the OX40 agonist ivuxolimab. The origin of this receptor is an adult with an advanced solid tumor such as melanoma, head and neck, liver or kidney cancer. CDR3 protein: CSVRSSYEQYF. CDR3 coding DNA: TGCAGCGTTCGGAGCTCCTACGAGCAGTACTTC.